This entry lists 17 T cell receptor beta chains sequenced from one sample in a study of prognosis after radiotherapy for stage I lung cancer. Genomic DNA provided the template from which TCR beta CDR3 was amplified by two-round multiplex PCR. Primers specific to each TRBV and TRBJ gene drove first-round PCR. Each CDR3 protein gets one entry after TCRdb re-called the multiplex PCR reads with MiXCR. Counted here are approximately 35,000 distinct CDR3 sequences, more than 30% occurring once; the ten biggest clones make up around 30%. The sequences come from PBMCs, collected before or after stereotactic body radiation therapy (not recorded which). Every receptor here comes from a donor aged 50 or older with non-small cell lung cancer.

This clonotype occurred many times. The chain employs TRBV9 and TRBJ1-5; D gene uncertain. The CDR3 is 15 residues long. CDR1 and CDR2 (germline): SGDLS, YYNGEE. V lost 0 bases, J lost 3 bases, and 10 bases lay in between. The CDR3 DNA reads as TGTGCCAGCAGCGTAGAGGGAGGAGTCAATCAGCCCCAGCATTTT. Translating gives CASSVEGGVNQPQHF.

This clonotype was counted ten times or more. The DNA for the CDR3 is TGCAGCGGAGACCTCGAATCGGGAGGCTACACCTTC. Protein sequence: CSGDLESGGYTF. The J gene is TRBJ1-2, the V gene TRBV29-1; D is unresolved. The CDR3 runs 12 residues. CDR1 and CDR2 from the germline V gene are SQVTM and ANQGSEA. Trimming left V 7 bases short and J 8 bases short, with 17 bases between.

This clonotype turned up a few times. This clone may be a read error of a much larger clone one base away. The chain couples TRBV4-1 to TRBJ2-2, with D unresolved. The CDR3 is 18 amino acids. CDR1 is MGHRA, CDR2 YSYEKL, per germline. The CDR3 coding sequence is TGCGCCAACAGCCAAGACCGAGGACCCCTAAAGGACACCGGGGAGCTGTTTTTT. It encodes CANSQDRGPLKDTGELFF.

Ten or more counts support this clonotype. The chain uses TRBV20-1 and TRBJ1-2; 9 bases are a match to TRBD1. The CDR3 has 14 residues. The trim removed 6 bases at V and 4 bases at J, leaving 9 bases unmatched. Germline loops: CDR1 DFQATT, CDR2 SNEGSKA (reference sequence). CDR3 amino acids: CSAEGGTGTYGYTF. The CDR3 DNA reads as TGCAGTGCAGAAGGGGGGACAGGGACCTATGGCTACACCTTC.

Worth noting for this clonotype: The germline gene is not matched at one end of the junction; a read error may be the cause. This chain links TRBV27 with TRBJ1-2, with unresolved D. The CDR3 covers 13 residues. The germline V gene encodes CDR1 MNHEY and CDR2 SMNVEV (reference sequence). The CDR3 is CATKPAAPYGYAF. DNA for the CDR3: TGTGCCACCAAACCTGCAGCCCCCTATGGCTACGCCTTC.

As for this clonotype: A far larger clone is just one base off, so this is likely a read error. This sequence joins TRBV6-4 and TRBJ2-3, with 7 bases lining up with TRBD2. V shed 8 bases and J 4 bases; nucleotides not matched to a gene: 15. The germline V gene encodes CDR1 MRHNA and CDR2 SNTAGT. The CDR3 has 16 amino acids. DNA of the CDR3: TGTGCCAGCGGTATCTCGAAGCGGGGATACCCAGATACGCAGTATTTT. Translated, it gives CASGISKRGYPDTQYF.

This clonotype was counted many times. The rearrangement uses TRBV5-4 and TRBJ2-7; D perhaps matches TRBD1 (6 bases). This CDR3 has 13 residues. Germline values: CDR1 SGHNT, CDR2 YYREEE (reference sequence). V gave up 4 bases and J gave up 5 bases, with 13 bases separating them. CDR3 in amino acids: CASSHRTAHEQYF. DNA for the CDR3: TGTGCCAGCAGCCACCGGACAGCCCACGAGCAGTACTTC.

In the case of this clonotype: This probably arose from a read error, given a far larger clone one base away. The chain uses TRBV6-4 and TRBJ1-5; the D gene is possibly TRBD1 (5 bases). The germline V gene has CDR1 MRHNA and CDR2 SNTAGT. This CDR3 has 18 amino acids. V was pared by 5 bases and J by 3 bases, with 23 bases between. The CDR3 sequence: CASSYTQGGSYNNQPQHF. The CDR3 DNA follows: TGTGCCAGCAGTTACACCCAGGGAGGGTCATATAACAATCAGCCCCAGCATTTT.

This chain links TRBV7-9 with TRBJ2-5, with 7 bases lining up with TRBD2. The germline V gene has CDR1 SEHNR and CDR2 FQNEAQ (reference sequence). The CDR3 is made up of 16 amino acids. J lost 1 base, V lost 1 base, and 6 bases had no gene match. CDR3 protein: CASSLEPAGSQETQYF. The CDR3 DNA is TGTGCCAGCAGCTTAGAACCAGCGGGAAGCCAAGAGACCCAGTACTTC.

This clonotype has a count of ten or more. The V call is TRBV5-4, the J call TRBJ1-2; possibly TRBD1 for D (6 bases). Germline loops: CDR1 SGHNT, CDR2 YYREEE (reference sequence). This CDR3 comprises 15 residues. Deletions cut 0 bases from V and 8 bases from J, with 17 bases between. CDR3 loop: CASSLVSAGAQGYTF. The DNA for the CDR3 is TGTGCCAGCAGCTTGGTGTCGGCGGGGGCACAGGGCTACACCTTC.

This clonotype was seen ten or more times. This rearrangement joins TRBV7-6 to TRBJ2-5; 11 nucleotides line up with TRBD2. The trim removed 5 bases at V and 3 bases at J, leaving 8 bases unmatched. The CDR3 is made up of 16 amino acids. Germline assignment: CDR1 SGHVS and CDR2 FNYEAQ. CDR3 loop: CASSPSTSGVEETQYF. The CDR3 DNA reads as TGTGCCAGCAGCCCGTCGACTAGCGGGGTGGAAGAGACCCAGTACTTC.

In its sample, this clonotype was seen a few times. This may be a read error: a much more frequent sequence differs by one nucleotide. The chain carries TRBV28 and TRBJ2-4; TRBD2 matches at 11 bases. The germline gives CDR1 MDHEN, CDR2 SYDVKM. The CDR3 is 17 residues long. CDR3 sequence (DNA): TGTGCCAGCAGTTTGGCTAGCGGGGGGCTAGCCAGAAACATTCAGTACTTC. Amino acid sequence: CASSLASGGLARNIQYF. Supplemented by reference TRBV28 and TRBJ2-4, the full variable domain reads DVKVTQSSRYLVKRTGEKVFLECVQDMDHENMFWYRQDPGLGLRLIYFSYDVKMKEKGDIPEGYSVSREKKERFSLILESASTNQTSMYLCASSLASGGLARNIQYFGAGTRLSVL.

Remarks on this clonotype: With only one base between it and a far larger clone, this is likely a read error. The chain combines TRBV6-9 with TRBJ2-2; 9 nucleotides line up with TRBD1. CDR1 MNHGY and CDR2 SVAAGI come from the germline V gene. The CDR3 loop spans 17 amino acids. Germline trimming cut 3 bases from V and 4 bases from J; bases unmatched to any gene: 9. The CDR3 nucleotides are TGTGCCAGCAGTTACCTCTCCGGGACAGGGCGCACCGGGGAGCTGTTTTTT. This translates into CASSYLSGTGRTGELFF.

The genes are TRBV12-3 or TRBV12-4 and TRBJ2-1, with D unresolved. The CDR3 extends over 15 amino acids. V lost 1 base, J lost 0 bases, and 7 bases lay in between. The CDR3 DNA follows: TGTGCCAGCAGTTTAGTGCGGAGCTCCTACAATGAGCAGTTCTTC. Protein sequence: CASSLVRSSYNEQFF.

This clonotype was picked up many times. The CDR3 spells CASSVRDRSYEQYF. The CDR3 DNA reads as TGCGCCAGCAGCGTCCGGGACAGGAGCTACGAGCAGTACTTC. The V and J genes are TRBV5-1 and TRBJ2-7, with 8 nucleotides matching TRBD1. The germline gives CDR1 SGHRS, CDR2 YFSETQ. After removal of 4 bases from V and 3 bases from J, the junction contained 6 bases not matched to a gene. There are 14 residues in the CDR3.

This clonotype has a count of ten or more. The chain is built from TRBV6-1 and TRBJ2-2, with a tentative D call TRBD2 (5 bases). The CDR3 length is 13 residues. Trimming stripped 6 bases from V and 5 bases from J, with 10 bases between. CDR1 is MNHNS, CDR2 SASEGT, per germline. The CDR3 spells CASRTRDTGELFF. The CDR3 region has the DNA TGTGCCAGCAGAACTAGAGATACCGGGGAGCTGTTTTTT.

The chain couples TRBV7-2 to TRBJ2-1; TRBD2 is a possible D gene (6 bases). Germline V gives CDR1 SGHTA, CDR2 FQGNSA. The CDR3 contains 14 residues. V lost 4 bases, J lost 9 bases, and 16 bases lay in between. CDR3 nucleotide sequence: TGTGCCAGCAGCTCAGTACTAGCAGGCAGTGAGCAGTTCTTC. Translating gives CASSSVLAGSEQFF.